This section outlines one T cell receptor beta chain sequence together with its context. This sample was included in a study of blood T cell repertoires in COVID-19. Study-level background: The analysed material was cDNA or gDNA that came from T cells, B-cell-depleted T cells, or PBMCs.

Trimming cost V 5 bases and J 3 bases, with 11 bases left between them. CDR1 is SNHLY, CDR2 FYNNEI, per germline. The CDR3 contains 14 residues. TCRdb's table, derived via immunoSEQ multiplex PCR, lists solely in-frame clones and lacks some. The top ten hold around 7.3% of the sample, which has 100,000 to 150,000 clones, roughly 90% seen once. The chain employs TRBV2 and TRBJ1-5; no firm D call. The sequence derives from a man in his forties or fifties with acute or convalescent COVID-19. The source material was peripheral blood. Here the CDR3 DNA reads TGTGCCAGCAGTTATCCAGGCGTCAATCAGCCCCAGCATTTT. Translated: CASSYPGVNQPQHF.